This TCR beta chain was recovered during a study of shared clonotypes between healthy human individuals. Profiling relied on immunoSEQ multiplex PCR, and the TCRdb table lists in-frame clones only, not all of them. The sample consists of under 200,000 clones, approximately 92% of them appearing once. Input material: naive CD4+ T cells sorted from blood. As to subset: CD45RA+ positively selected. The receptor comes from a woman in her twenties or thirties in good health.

The CDR3 region has the DNA TGTGCCAGCAGCGTAAATCCTAGCAGGCAAGAGACCCAGTACTTC. Amino acids: CASSVNPSRQETQYF. The V gene is TRBV9, the J gene TRBJ2-5; TRBD2 is a possible D gene (5 bases). V was pared by 1 base and J by 2 bases, with 12 bases between. Looked up from germline, CDR1 is SGDLS and CDR2 is YYNGEE. CDR3 length: 15 residues.